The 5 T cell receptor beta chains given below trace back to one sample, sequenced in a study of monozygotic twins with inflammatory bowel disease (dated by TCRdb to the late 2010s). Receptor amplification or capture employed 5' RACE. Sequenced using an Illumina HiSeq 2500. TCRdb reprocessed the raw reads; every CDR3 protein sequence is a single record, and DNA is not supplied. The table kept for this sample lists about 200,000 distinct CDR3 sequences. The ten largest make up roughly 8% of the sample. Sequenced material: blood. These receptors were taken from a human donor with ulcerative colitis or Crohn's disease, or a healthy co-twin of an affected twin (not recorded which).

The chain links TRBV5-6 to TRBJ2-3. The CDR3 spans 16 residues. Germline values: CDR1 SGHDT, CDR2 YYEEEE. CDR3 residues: CASSSEIERSTDTQYF.

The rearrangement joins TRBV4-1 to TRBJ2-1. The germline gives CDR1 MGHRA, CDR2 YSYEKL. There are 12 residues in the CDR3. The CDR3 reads CASSQDTDEQFF.

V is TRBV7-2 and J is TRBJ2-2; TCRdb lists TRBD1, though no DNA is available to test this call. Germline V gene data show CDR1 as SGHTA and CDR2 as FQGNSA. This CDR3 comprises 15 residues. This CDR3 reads CASSRQGSNTGELFF. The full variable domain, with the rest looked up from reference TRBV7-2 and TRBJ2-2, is GAGVSQSPSNKVTEKGKDVELRCDPISGHTALYWYRQSLGQGLEFLIYFQGNSAPDKSGLPSDRFSAERTGGSVSTLTIQRTQQEDSAVYLCASSRQGSNTGELFFGEGSRLTVL.

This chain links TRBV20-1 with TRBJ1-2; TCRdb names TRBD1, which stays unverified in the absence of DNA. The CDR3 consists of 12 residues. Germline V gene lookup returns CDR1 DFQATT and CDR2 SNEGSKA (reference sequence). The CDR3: CSARTGGFGYTF.

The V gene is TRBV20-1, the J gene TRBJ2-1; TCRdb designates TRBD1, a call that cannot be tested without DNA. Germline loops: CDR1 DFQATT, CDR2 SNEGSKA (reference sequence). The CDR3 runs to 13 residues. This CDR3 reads CSKGGQDNNEQFF.